One sample yielded the 21 T cell receptor beta chains listed below, sequenced in a study of CD8+ T cells in alopecia areata. Treatment reported: oral pan-JAK inhibitor, 5-10 mg twice daily. RNA was extracted and reverse transcribed into cDNA as the sequencing template. This table comes from immunoSEQ multiplex PCR, and its TCRdb copy is limited to in-frame clones, with some not included. The table includes about 120,000 clones, 53% detected once. The material sequenced was CD4+ T cells sorted from blood, taken at week 4, from a patient treated with tofacitinib. These receptors came from a human donor with alopecia areata.

The rearrangement joins TRBV30 to TRBJ2-5, with TRBD2 matching over 7 bases. The CDR3 is 15 residues long. CDR1 is GTSNPN, CDR2 SVGIG, per germline (reference sequence). J was trimmed by 4 bases and V by 7 bases; bases with no gene match: 15. CDR3 protein: CAYYQTSGKGETQYF. The CDR3 coding sequence is TGTGCCTACTACCAAACGAGCGGGAAGGGAGAGACCCAGTACTTC.

This clone appeared a few times. The genes are TRBV5-4 and TRBJ2-1; D possibly corresponds to TRBD1 (5 bases). V lost 7 bases and J lost 4, with 18 bases in between. This CDR3 region has 15 residues. The V gene's germline CDR1 is SGHNT and CDR2 YYREEE (reference sequence). The CDR3 spells CASSPGKAVYNEQFF. The CDR3, as DNA: TGTGCCAGCTCACCAGGGAAGGCGGTTTACAATGAGCAGTTCTTC.

The V call is TRBV23-1, the J call TRBJ2-3; the match to TRBD1 covers 8 bases. TRBV23-1 is sorted into the ORF group, with uncertain function. V trimming: 4 bases; J trimming: 6 bases; junction bases outside the gene matches: 6. This CDR3 has 14 amino acids. The CDR3 spells CASSPRQGKDTQYF. The CDR3 nucleotides are TGCGCCAGCAGTCCTCGACAGGGGAAGGATACGCAGTATTTT.

As regards this clone: A read error may account for a junction end that differs from germline. This chain links TRBV6-1 with TRBJ1-5; tentatively, D is TRBD1 (5 bases). This CDR3 is 14 amino acids long. CDR1 is MNHNS, CDR2 SASEGT, per germline. The CDR3 reads CAISDQGTNQPQHF. CDR3 nucleotide sequence: TGTGCCATCAGTGATCAGGGAACTAATCAGCCCCAGCATTTT.

V and J are TRBV29-1 and TRBJ2-7, with TRBD1 matching over 9 bases. The germline V gene encodes CDR1 SQVTM and CDR2 ANQGSEA. Trimming at V came to 7 bases and at J to 5 bases, leaving 9 bases not matched to a gene. The length of the CDR3 is 13 residues. This CDR3 is CSAGRTGDNEQYF. The CDR3 nucleotides are TGCAGCGCCGGGCGGACAGGGGATAACGAGCAGTACTTC.

The chain recombines TRBV7-9 with TRBJ1-2; D gene unclear. CDR3 length equals 13 residues. With 0 bases removed from V and 6 bases from J, the gap between germline ends came to 8 bases. Germline CDR1 reads SEHNR; CDR2 reads FQNEAQ (reference sequence). CDR3 protein: CASSLAADHGYTF. CDR3 nucleotide sequence: TGTGCCAGCAGCTTAGCGGCAGACCATGGCTACACCTTC.

The V and J genes are TRBV7-8 and TRBJ2-4; D gene unclear. Germline V gene sequence: CDR1 SGHVS, CDR2 FQNEAQ. V lost 2 bases and J 0 bases, leaving 5 bases between the germline ends. The CDR3 totals 14 residues. The CDR3 protein is CASSLLGAKNIQYF. CDR3 DNA sequence: TGTGCCAGCAGCTTACTTGGAGCCAAAAACATTCAGTACTTC.

This sequence joins TRBV7-9 and TRBJ2-5; D possibly matches TRBD1 or TRBD2 (6 bases each). V was trimmed by 4 bases and J by 2 bases, leaving 11 bases between them. Germline loops: CDR1 SEHNR, CDR2 FQNEAQ (reference sequence). The CDR3 is 14 amino acids. CDR3 bases: TGTGCCAGCAGCTCACAGGGAGGACAAGAGACCCAGTACTTC. Amino acid sequence: CASSSQGGQETQYF.

This clone was observed a few times. The chain links TRBV14 to TRBJ2-7, with D uncertain. In germline, CDR1 is SGHDN, CDR2 FVKESK. This CDR3 region has 13 residues. Trimming removed 4 bases from V and 6 bases from J, with 13 bases in between. CDR3: CASSLSAFSEQYF. In DNA, the CDR3 is TGTGCCAGCAGCCTCTCGGCCTTTAGCGAGCAGTACTTC.

The chain couples TRBV5-1 to TRBJ1-1; D ambiguous. The ends were cut back, 0 bases at V and 1 base at J, with 10 bases in the middle. Germline loops: CDR1 SGHRS, CDR2 YFSETQ. The CDR3 sequence is 15 residues long. CDR3 in DNA: TGCGCCAGCAGCTTGGAGGTCGCCAGGAACACTGAAGCTTTCTTT. Residues: CASSLEVARNTEAFF.

The V call is TRBV30, the J call TRBJ2-1; D may correspond to TRBD1 or TRBD2 (5 bases each). V gave up 0 bases and J gave up 12 bases, with 12 bases separating them. The CDR3 runs 12 residues. CDR1 and CDR2 from the germline V gene are GTSNPN and SVGIG (reference sequence). This CDR3 is CAWSVLGEGQFF. The DNA of the CDR3 is TGTGCCTGGAGTGTACTGGGGGAAGGGCAGTTCTTC. The full variable domain, with the rest looked up from reference TRBV30 and TRBJ2-1, is SQTIHQWPATLVQPVGSPLSLECTVEGTSNPNLYWYRQAAGRGLQLLFYSVGIGQISSEVPQNLSASRPQDRQFILSSKKLLLSDSGFYLCAWSVLGEGQFFGPGTRLTVL.

This clone was counted ten times or more. The chain carries TRBV4-1 and TRBJ2-3, with 7 bases identical to TRBD2. Germline CDR1 and CDR2: MGHRA and YSYEKL. There are 16 residues in the CDR3. The V gene end was trimmed by 4 bases and the J gene end by 2 bases; junction bases not matched to a gene: 9. The CDR3 region has the DNA TGCGCCAGCAGCCCCGCCTGGGGGGGGAACACAGATACGCAGTATTTT. This encodes CASSPAWGGNTDTQYF.

Only a few counts were recorded for this clone. The chain couples TRBV29-1 to TRBJ1-4, with D uncertain. Germline V gene data show CDR1 as SQVTM and CDR2 as ANQGSEA. This CDR3 is 11 amino acids long. V was shortened by 6 bases and J by 4 bases, with 6 bases between the two germline ends. The CDR3 here is CSVTDNEKLFF. The CDR3 coding sequence is TGCAGCGTGACGGATAATGAAAAACTGTTTTTT.

This chain uses TRBV4-2 with TRBJ2-1; unclear D gene. Germline lookup yields CDR1 LGHNA and CDR2 YNFKEQ. Trimming cost V 1 base and J 6 bases, with 4 bases left between them. This CDR3 spans 12 amino acids. In DNA, the CDR3 is TGTGCCAGCAGCCAAGTCGGCAATGAGCAGTTCTTC. It translates to CASSQVGNEQFF.

This clone was seen a single time. The rearrangement uses TRBV29-1 and TRBJ2-5; 7 positions agree with TRBD2. Germline lookup yields CDR1 SQVTM and CDR2 ANQGSEA. Unmatched junction bases numbered 7, after V lost 7 bases and J lost 5 bases. The CDR3 has 12 amino acids. As DNA, the CDR3 is TGCAGCGCCAGGGCGGGGGTTGAGACCCAGTACTTC. Amino acid sequence: CSARAGVETQYF.

The chain uses TRBV4-1 and TRBJ2-4; D might be TRBD1 (5 bases). Germline lookup yields CDR1 MGHRA and CDR2 YSYEKL. V lost 0 bases and J lost 6, with 15 bases in between. The length of the CDR3 is 16 residues. CDR3 nucleotides: TGCGCCAGCAGCCAAGATGAGAGTCAGGGAAGAAACATTCAGTACTTC. It specifies CASSQDESQGRNIQYF.

V usage is TRBV4-2 and J usage is TRBJ2-4; 12 bases match TRBD2. This CDR3 comprises 17 residues. CDR1 is LGHNA and CDR2 is YNFKEQ in the germline V gene. The J segment lost 9 bases and the V segment lost 0 bases, leaving 9 bases of the junction unmatched. The CDR3 nucleotides are TGTGCCAGCAGCCAAGATTCGTCTAGCGGGAGGGGGGGCATTCAGTACTTC. It specifies CASSQDSSSGRGGIQYF.

In this sample, this clone turned up many times. V usage is TRBV7-9 and J usage is TRBJ2-6; D may match TRBD1 or TRBD2 (5 bases each). With 0 bases removed from V and 2 bases from J, the gap between germline ends came to 5 bases. Germline lookup yields CDR1 SEHNR and CDR2 FQNEAQ (reference sequence). The CDR3 is 15 amino acids. The CDR3 nucleotides read TGTGCCAGCAGCTTAGCGGGGGCTGGGGCCAACGTCCTGACTTTC. Its protein is CASSLAGAGANVLTF.

V usage is TRBV14 and J usage is TRBJ2-5; D is uncertain. The V and J ends lost 0 bases and 4 bases respectively, with 12 bases between them. The CDR3 is made up of 15 amino acids. Germline CDR1 and CDR2: SGHDN and FVKESK. The CDR3 reads CASSQELVGPETQYF. CDR3 sequence (DNA): TGTGCCAGCAGCCAAGAATTGGTAGGCCCAGAGACCCAGTACTTC.

The J gene is TRBJ2-3, the V gene TRBV29-1; tentative D call: TRBD1 (8 bases). V was shortened by 8 bases and J by 2 bases, with 17 bases between the two germline ends. There are 14 residues in the CDR3. CDR1 is SQVTM, CDR2 ANQGSEA, per germline. CDR3 loop: CSSQRGQDTDTQYF. The CDR3, as DNA: TGCAGCTCCCAGCGGGGACAGGACACAGATACGCAGTATTTT.

The chain uses TRBV30 and TRBJ1-3; D uncertain. This CDR3 comprises 11 residues. V dropped 3 bases and J dropped 4 bases, with 4 bases sitting between them. Germline values: CDR1 GTSNPN, CDR2 SVGIG (reference sequence). The CDR3 sequence: CAWRVGNTIYF. CDR3 bases: TGTGCCTGGAGGGTCGGAAACACCATATATTTT.